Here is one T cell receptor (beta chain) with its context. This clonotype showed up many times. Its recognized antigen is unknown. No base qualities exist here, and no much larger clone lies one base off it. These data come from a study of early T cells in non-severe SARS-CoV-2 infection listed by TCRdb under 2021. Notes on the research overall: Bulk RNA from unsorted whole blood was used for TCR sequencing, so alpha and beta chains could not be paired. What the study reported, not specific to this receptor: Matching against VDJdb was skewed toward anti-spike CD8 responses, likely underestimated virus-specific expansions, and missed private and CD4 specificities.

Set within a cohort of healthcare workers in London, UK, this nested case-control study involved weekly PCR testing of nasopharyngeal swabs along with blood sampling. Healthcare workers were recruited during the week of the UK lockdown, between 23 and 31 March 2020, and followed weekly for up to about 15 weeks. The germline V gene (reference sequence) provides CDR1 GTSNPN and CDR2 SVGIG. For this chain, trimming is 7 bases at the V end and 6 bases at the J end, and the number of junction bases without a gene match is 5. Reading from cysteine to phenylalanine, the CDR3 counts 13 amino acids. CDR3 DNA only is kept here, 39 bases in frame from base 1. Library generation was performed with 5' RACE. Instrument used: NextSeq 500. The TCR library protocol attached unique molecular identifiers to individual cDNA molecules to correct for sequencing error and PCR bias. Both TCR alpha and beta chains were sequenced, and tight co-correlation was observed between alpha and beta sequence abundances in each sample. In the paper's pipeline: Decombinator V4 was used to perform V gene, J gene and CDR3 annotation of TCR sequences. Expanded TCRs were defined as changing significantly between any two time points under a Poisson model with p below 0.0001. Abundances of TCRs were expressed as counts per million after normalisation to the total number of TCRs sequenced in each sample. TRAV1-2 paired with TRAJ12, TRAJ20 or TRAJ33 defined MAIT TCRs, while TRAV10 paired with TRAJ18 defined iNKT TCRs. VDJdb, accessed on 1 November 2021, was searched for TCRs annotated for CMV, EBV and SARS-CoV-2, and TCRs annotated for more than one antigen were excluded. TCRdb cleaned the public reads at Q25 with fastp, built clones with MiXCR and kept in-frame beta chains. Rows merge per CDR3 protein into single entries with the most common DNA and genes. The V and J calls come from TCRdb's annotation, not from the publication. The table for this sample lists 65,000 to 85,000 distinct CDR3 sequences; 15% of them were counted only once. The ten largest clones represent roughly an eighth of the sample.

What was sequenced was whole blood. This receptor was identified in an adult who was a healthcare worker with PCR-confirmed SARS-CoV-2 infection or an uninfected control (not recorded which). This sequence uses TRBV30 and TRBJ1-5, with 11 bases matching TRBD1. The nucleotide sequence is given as TGTGCCTTCGGACAGGGGGCTGGTCAGCCCCAGCATTTT. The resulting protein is CAFGQGAGQPQHF.